This T cell receptor (beta chain) was documented in a study of CD8+ T cells in alopecia areata. Background on the study: Tofacitinib administration persisted for 6 to 18 months, succeeded by 6 months off drug. General study findings and limits: Any link of baseline CD8+ expansion to response, resting on one nonresponder, remains uncertain. Sequencing of scalp samples also captures resident alphabeta T cells of normal skin. Lesional scalp exceeded normal scalp in clonality, especially in alopecia totalis/universalis.

Investigators isolated RNA and reverse transcribed it into cDNA to act as the sequencing template. Sequencing was performed with immunoSEQ multiplex PCR; in TCRdb, only in-frame clones are kept and a portion is missing. The table has around 190,000 clones, more than 55% seen once; the top ten hold about 1.3%. Treatment given: oral pan-JAK inhibitor, 5-10 mg twice daily. As for this clone: Its antigen is currently unknown.

This CDR3 has 16 amino acids. V lost 0 bases and J 7 bases, leaving 17 bases between the germline ends. The germline CDR1 and CDR2 sequences are SGDLS and YYNGEE. This sequence originates from a human donor with alopecia areata. The chain carries TRBV9 and TRBJ1-5; no reliable D call. The sequences come from CD4+ T cells sorted from blood, collected between weeks 49 and 50, from a patient treated with tofacitinib. The CDR3 loop reads CASSVGPGQDDQPQHF. The CDR3 nucleotides read TGTGCCAGCAGCGTAGGGCCAGGCCAAGATGACCAGCCCCAGCATTTT.